Below are 12 T cell receptor beta chains sequenced from a single sample in a study of beta chain features in type 1 diabetes. Expressed TCRB transcripts were sequenced after all isolated RNA was converted to cDNA. TCRdb keeps only in-frame clones here, not all; method: immunoSEQ multiplex PCR. The sample has 30,000 to 45,000 clones, 55% to 70% seen once. Sequencing was done on a sample of Tregs from blood. The receptors originated from a woman in her twenties or thirties in good health.

The chain carries TRBV7-2 and TRBJ1-2; 8 nucleotides match TRBD1. Unmatched junction bases numbered 9, after V lost 5 bases and J lost 4 bases. The CDR3 has 15 residues. Germline-derived CDR1 and CDR2 are SGHTA and FQGNSA. The CDR3 region is CASSPGQGGAYGYTF. CDR3 sequence (DNA): TGTGCCAGCAGCCCTGGACAGGGAGGGGCCTATGGCTACACCTTC.

The chain has TRBV30 and TRBJ2-1; 12 bases match TRBD2. The CDR3 has 17 amino acids. V dropped 1 base and J dropped 3; count of bases not matched to a gene: 7. Looked up from germline, CDR1 is GTSNPN and CDR2 is SVGIG (reference sequence). The CDR3 DNA follows: TGTGCCTGGAGTGGGCCGACTAGCGGGAGAAACTACAATGAGCAGTTCTTC. Its translation: CAWSGPTSGRNYNEQFF.

The rearrangement links TRBV18 to TRBJ1-1, with 11 bases fitting TRBD1. The V segment lost 2 bases and the J segment 6 bases; nucleotides outside the gene matches: 5. Germline V gives CDR1 KGHSH, CDR2 LQKENI. This CDR3 spans 15 amino acids. CDR3 loop: CASSPTGQGASEAFF. The CDR3 DNA follows: TGTGCCAGCTCACCAACAGGACAGGGGGCTTCTGAAGCTTTCTTT.

The chain combines TRBV18 with TRBJ2-1; 10 bases fit TRBD2. Trimming removed 4 bases from V and 9 bases from J; junction bases left unmatched: 9. CDR3 length: 15 amino acids. Per germline, CDR1 KGHSH and CDR2 LQKENI. The CDR3 nucleotides read TGTGCCAGCTCACTCGCCGGGACTAGCGTGTCTGAGCAGTTCTTC. This gives the protein CASSLAGTSVSEQFF.

This clone was counted between two and nine times. The CDR3 region is CSVARLADYEQYF. The CDR3, as DNA: TGCAGCGTTGCCCGGCTAGCGGACTACGAGCAGTACTTC. The rearrangement links TRBV29-1 to TRBJ2-7, with 7 bases lining up with TRBD2. CDR3 length: 13 amino acids. The germline gives CDR1 SQVTM, CDR2 ANQGSEA. The V gene end was trimmed by 4 bases and the J gene end by 3 bases; junction bases not matched to a gene: 6.

The V and J genes are TRBV7-2 and TRBJ2-2, with 9 positions matching TRBD1. CDR3 size: 15 residues. The ends lost 7 bases at V and 5 bases at J; junction bases unmatched: 8. Looked up from germline, CDR1 is SGHTA and CDR2 is FQGNSA. CDR3 in amino acids: CASTQTGGWTGELFF. The CDR3 DNA reads TGTGCCAGCACCCAGACAGGGGGTTGGACCGGGGAGCTGTTTTTT.

This clone is labeled as medium-sized. The chain carries TRBV21-1 and TRBJ2-3; the table's D call, TRBD2, was not checked against the DNA. TRBV21-1 is annotated as a pseudogene. The CDR3 contains 18 residues. CDR3 coding DNA: TGTGCCAGCAGCACAGGCCTCTTTAGCGGGGTCAGCACAGATACGCAGTATTTT. Protein sequence: CASSTGLFSGVSTDTQYF.

The chain combines TRBV28 with TRBJ1-1; D unclear. CDR3 length: 14 residues. The germline V gene encodes CDR1 MDHEN and CDR2 SYDVKM. V lost 6 bases, J lost 6 bases, and 17 bases lay in between. The CDR3 coding sequence is TGTGCCAGCAGCGTCCAATCAGGCATTGCTGAAGCTTTCTTT. Its translation is CASSVQSGIAEAFF.

This clone was seen only a few times. This rearrangement joins TRBV2 to TRBJ2-5, with D perhaps TRBD1 (6 bases). CDR1 is SNHLY and CDR2 is FYNNEI in the germline V gene. This CDR3 contains 13 residues. V dropped 4 bases and J dropped 4 bases, with 10 bases sitting between them. CDR3 nucleotide sequence: TGTGCCAGCAGTGCCGGACAGTTAGAGACCCAGTACTTC. Its translation is CASSAGQLETQYF.

J is TRBJ2-3 and V is TRBV23-1, with 8 bases matching TRBD1. TRBV23-1 falls under the ORF class, with uncertain function. The V gene end was trimmed by 0 bases and the J gene end by 2 bases; junction bases not matched to a gene: 1. CDR3 size: 15 residues. As DNA, the CDR3 is TGCGCCAGCAGTCAATCGACAGGGGCCACAGATACGCAGTATTTT. As protein: CASSQSTGATDTQYF.

Details on this clone: The junction departs from the called germline gene at one end, perhaps through a read error. The CDR3 DNA follows: TGTGCCAGCAGTTACTCGGGACAGGGCCAATCTTTT. It specifies CASSYSGQGQSF. The chain uses TRBV6-6 and TRBJ1-4; TRBD1 matches 9 bases. Germline V CDR1 and CDR2: MNHNY, SVGAGI (reference sequence). This CDR3 is 12 amino acids long.

The J gene is TRBJ1-1, the V gene TRBV7-2; no definite D call. The CDR3 runs to 14 residues. Germline CDR1 SGHTA, CDR2 FQGNSA. Trimming took 1 base from V and 4 from J, leaving 10 bases between them. Here the CDR3 reads CASSLGPSGTEAFF. The CDR3 DNA is TGTGCCAGCAGCTTAGGACCCTCAGGCACTGAAGCTTTCTTT.